These T cell receptor beta chains were read from a single sample in a study of blood T cell repertoires in COVID-19. Some clones are missing from TCRdb's copy, which holds only in-frame ones; the method was immunoSEQ multiplex PCR. In the table there are 5,000 to 5,500 clones, around nine tenths of which are singletons. The source material was peripheral blood. Source of these receptors: an elderly woman with acute or convalescent COVID-19. Each CDR3 is given with its conserved first and last residue. D genes are given only for firm matches. A clone size is listed for some rows: how often the clone was seen (once, few, many), or a class if it is expanded.

abundance: NA
d_gene: NA
j_gene: TRBJ1-2
v_gene: TRBV19
CDR3aa: CASSRSANYGYTF
CDR3nt: TGTGCCAGTAGTAGGTCAGCGAACTATGGCTACACCTTC

abundance: NA
d_gene: TRBD1
j_gene: TRBJ1-1
v_gene: TRBV3-1/TRBV3-2
CDR3aa: CASSYTGDTEAFF
CDR3nt: TGTGCCAGCAGCTATACAGGGGACACTGAAGCTTTCTTT

abundance: NA
d_gene: TRBD2
j_gene: TRBJ2-3
v_gene: TRBV10-1
CDR3aa: CASSDPSGGSDTQYF
CDR3nt: TGCGCCAGCAGTGATCCTAGCGGGGGCTCAGATACGCAGTATTTT

abundance: NA
d_gene: TRBD2
j_gene: TRBJ2-5
v_gene: TRBV5-4
CDR3aa: CASSGSAGGPETQYF
CDR3nt: TGTGCCAGCAGCGGCTCAGCGGGGGGACCAGAGACCCAGTACTTC

abundance: NA
d_gene: TRBD1
j_gene: TRBJ1-2
v_gene: TRBV5-1
CDR3aa: CASSTGQGSFGYTF
CDR3nt: TGCGCCAGCAGCACAGGACAGGGGTCGTTTGGCTACACCTTC

abundance: NA
d_gene: TRBD1
j_gene: TRBJ1-3
v_gene: TRBV27
CDR3aa: CASSPWDRVGNTIYF
CDR3nt: TGTGCCAGCAGTCCTTGGGACAGAGTCGGAAACACCATATATTTT

abundance: NA
d_gene: TRBD1
j_gene: TRBJ1-2
v_gene: TRBV28
CDR3aa: CASSSGQDYGYTF
CDR3nt: TGTGCCAGCAGTTCCGGACAGGACTATGGCTACACCTTC

abundance: NA
d_gene: TRBD2
j_gene: TRBJ2-2
v_gene: TRBV9
CDR3aa: CASSAGRGGTGELFF
CDR3nt: TGTGCCAGCAGCGCGGGACGGGGGGGCACCGGGGAGCTGTTTTTT

abundance: NA
d_gene: TRBD1
j_gene: TRBJ1-5
v_gene: TRBV2
CDR3aa: CASQTGSGNQPQHF
CDR3nt: TGTGCCAGCCAGACAGGGTCTGGCAATCAGCCCCAGCATTTT

abundance: once
d_gene: NA
j_gene: TRBJ2-3
v_gene: TRBV25-1
CDR3aa: CASSEYASTDTQYF
CDR3nt: TGTGCCAGCAGTGAATATGCGAGCACAGATACGCAGTATTTT

abundance: NA
d_gene: NA
j_gene: TRBJ2-1
v_gene: TRBV2
CDR3aa: CASTLRGPGEQFF
CDR3nt: TGTGCCAGCACCCTGCGGGGGCCGGGTGAGCAGTTCTTC

abundance: NA
d_gene: NA
j_gene: TRBJ1-2
v_gene: TRBV29-1
CDR3aa: CSSEDQGYGYTF
CDR3nt: TGCAGCTCCGAGGACCAGGGGTATGGCTACACCTTC

abundance: NA
d_gene: NA
j_gene: TRBJ2-3
v_gene: TRBV2
CDR3aa: CASSGFGTSGPHFTDTQYF
CDR3nt: TGTGCCAGCAGTGGTTTCGGGACCAGCGGGCCCCATTTCACAGATACGCAGTATTTT

abundance: once
d_gene: TRBD2
j_gene: TRBJ2-7
v_gene: TRBV2
CDR3aa: CASSTYGGEQYF
CDR3nt: TGTGCCAGCAGTACATACGGGGGGGAGCAGTACTTC

abundance: once
d_gene: TRBD1
j_gene: TRBJ1-3
v_gene: TRBV28
CDR3aa: CASSLWDRAIRNTIYF
CDR3nt: TGTGCCAGCAGTTTATGGGACAGGGCAATAAGAAACACCATATATTTT

abundance: NA
d_gene: NA
j_gene: TRBJ1-3
v_gene: TRBV7-7
CDR3aa: CASSSSSGNTIYF
CDR3nt: TGTGCTAGCAGCTCGAGCTCTGGAAACACCATATATTTT

abundance: NA
d_gene: NA
j_gene: TRBJ1-2
v_gene: TRBV5-1
CDR3aa: CASSQGPNYGYTF
CDR3nt: TGCGCCAGCAGCCAGGGGCCCAACTATGGCTACACCTTC

abundance: few
d_gene: NA
j_gene: TRBJ1-6
v_gene: TRBV15
CDR3aa: CATSTSGQGFNSPLHF
CDR3nt: TGTGCCACCAGCACGAGCGGGCAGGGATTTAATTCACCCCTCCACTTT

abundance: once
d_gene: NA
j_gene: TRBJ2-3
v_gene: TRBV10-1
CDR3aa: CASSNRVTDTQYF
CDR3nt: TGCGCCAGCAGTAACAGGGTTACAGATACGCAGTATTTT

abundance: NA
d_gene: TRBD1
j_gene: TRBJ1-2
v_gene: TRBV2
CDR3aa: CASSEEGAAGYTF
CDR3nt: TGTGCCAGCAGTGAGGAGGGGGCGGCTGGCTACACCTTC

abundance: once
d_gene: TRBD2
j_gene: TRBJ2-3
v_gene: TRBV5-1
CDR3aa: CASSLGGGSTDTQYF
CDR3nt: TGCGCCAGCAGCTTGGGCGGGGGGAGCACAGATACGCAGTATTTT

abundance: NA
d_gene: NA
j_gene: TRBJ1-4
v_gene: TRBV19
CDR3aa: CASSIDPNDEKLFF
CDR3nt: TGTGCCAGTAGTATTGATCCTAACGATGAAAAACTGTTTTTT